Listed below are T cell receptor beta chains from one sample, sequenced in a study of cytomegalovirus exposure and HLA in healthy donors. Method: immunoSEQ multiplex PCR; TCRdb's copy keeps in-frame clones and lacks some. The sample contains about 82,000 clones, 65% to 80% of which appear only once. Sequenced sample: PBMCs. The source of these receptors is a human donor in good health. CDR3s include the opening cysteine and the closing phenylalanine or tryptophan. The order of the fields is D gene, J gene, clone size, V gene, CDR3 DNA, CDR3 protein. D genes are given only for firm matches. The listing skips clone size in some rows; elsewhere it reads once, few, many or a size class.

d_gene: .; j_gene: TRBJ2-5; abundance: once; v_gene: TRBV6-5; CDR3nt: TGTGCCAGCAGTTTGACACAAGAGACCCAGTACTTC; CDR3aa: CASSLTQETQYF
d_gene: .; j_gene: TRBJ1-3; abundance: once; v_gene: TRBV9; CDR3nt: TGTGCCAGCAGCGTCGGGTCGGGGATGGGGAACACCATATATTTT; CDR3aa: CASSVGSGMGNTIYF
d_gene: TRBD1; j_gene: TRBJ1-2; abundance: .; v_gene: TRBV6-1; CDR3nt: TGTGCCAGCAGAACGGGACAGCTCCTCAACTATGGCTACACCTTC; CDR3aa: CASRTGQLLNYGYTF
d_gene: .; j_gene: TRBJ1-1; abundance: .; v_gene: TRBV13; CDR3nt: TGTGCCAGCAGCTCTACAGGGAGGGAGATGAACACTGAAGCTTTCTTT; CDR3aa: CASSSTGREMNTEAFF
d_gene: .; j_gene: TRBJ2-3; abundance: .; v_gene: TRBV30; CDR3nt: TGTGCCTGGAGTGGGGAGGGGGGGCACCTCGCAGATACGCAGTATTTT; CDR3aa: CAWSGEGGHLADTQYF
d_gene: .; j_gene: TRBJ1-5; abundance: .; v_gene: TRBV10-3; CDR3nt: TGTGCCATCAGTGGGACGGAGGATCAGCCCCAGCATTTT; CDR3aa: CAISGTEDQPQHF
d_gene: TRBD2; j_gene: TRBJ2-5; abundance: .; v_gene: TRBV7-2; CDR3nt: TGTGCCAGCAGTTTCGTCGCTAGCGGGGGGCTGGAAAAGACCCAGTACTTC; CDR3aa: CASSFVASGGLEKTQYF
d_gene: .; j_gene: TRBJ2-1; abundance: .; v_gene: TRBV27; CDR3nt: TGTGCCAGCAGTCCGGGGTCGAGTTACAATGAGCAGTTCTTC; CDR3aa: CASSPGSSYNEQFF
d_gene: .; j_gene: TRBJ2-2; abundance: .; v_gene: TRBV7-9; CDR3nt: TGTGCCAGCAGCGCGGGGCCGAACACCGGGGAGCTGTTTTTT; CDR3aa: CASSAGPNTGELFF
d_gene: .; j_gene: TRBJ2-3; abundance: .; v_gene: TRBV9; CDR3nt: TGTGCCAGCAGCGAAAGACGGGACTCGCGGGATACGCAGTATTTT; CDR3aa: CASSERRDSRDTQYF
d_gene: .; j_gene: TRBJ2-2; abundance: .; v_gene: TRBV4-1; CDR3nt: TGCGCCAGCAGCCAAGAGAGGGCGGGGGCCGGTCCCGGGGAGCTGTTTTTT; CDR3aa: CASSQERAGAGPGELFF
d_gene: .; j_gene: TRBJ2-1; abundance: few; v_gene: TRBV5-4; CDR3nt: TGTGCCAGCAGCTTGGACTACCACCCCTCCTACAATGAGCAGTTCTTC; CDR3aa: CASSLDYHPSYNEQFF
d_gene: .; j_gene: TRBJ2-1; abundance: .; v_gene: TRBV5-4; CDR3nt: TGTGCCAGCAGCCCACTCCGCGGGGGCGGTGAGCAGTTCTTC; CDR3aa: CASSPLRGGGEQFF
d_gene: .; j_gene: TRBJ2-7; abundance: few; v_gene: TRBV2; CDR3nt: TGTGCCAGCAGGGAGGGACAGAGGTCGATATACGAGCAGTACTTC; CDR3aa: CASREGQRSIYEQYF
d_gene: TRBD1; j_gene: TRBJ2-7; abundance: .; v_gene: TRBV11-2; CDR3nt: TGTGCCAGCAGCTTAGTTGGGACAGGAAGGGGAGACGAGCAGTACTTC; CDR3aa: CASSLVGTGRGDEQYF
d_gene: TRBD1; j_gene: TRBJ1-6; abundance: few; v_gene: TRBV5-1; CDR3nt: TGCGCCAGCAGCTTGTACAGGGGAGCTTCACCCCTCCACTTT; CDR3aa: CASSLYRGASPLHF
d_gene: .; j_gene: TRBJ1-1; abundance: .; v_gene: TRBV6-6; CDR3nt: TGTGCCAGCAGCGATACTGCGAACACTGAAGCTTTCTTT; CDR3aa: CASSDTANTEAFF
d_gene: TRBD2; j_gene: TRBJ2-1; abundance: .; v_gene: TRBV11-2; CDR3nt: TGTGCCAGCAGCTTAAGCGGGGGGGCCAGGGAGCAGTTCTTC; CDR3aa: CASSLSGGAREQFF
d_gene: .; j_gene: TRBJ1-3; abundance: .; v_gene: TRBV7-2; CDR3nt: TGTGCCAGCAGCTTGTATAGCTTAGGACAGTTTACCTCTGGAAACACCATATATTTT; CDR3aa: CASSLYSLGQFTSGNTIYF
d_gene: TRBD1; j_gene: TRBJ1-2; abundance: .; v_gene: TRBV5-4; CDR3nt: TGTGCCAGCAGCCACGGACAGGGGGCTGGGGTCTATGGCTACACCTTC; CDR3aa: CASSHGQGAGVYGYTF
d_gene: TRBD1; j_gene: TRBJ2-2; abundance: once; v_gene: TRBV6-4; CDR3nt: TGTGCCAGCAGCCGTAGGGGGCAGGGAACCACCGGGGAGCTGTTTTTT; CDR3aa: CASSRRGQGTTGELFF
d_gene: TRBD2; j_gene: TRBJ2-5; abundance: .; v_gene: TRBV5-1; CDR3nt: TGCGCCAGCAGCTCTAGCGGGGGTTTACAAGAGACCCAGTACTTC; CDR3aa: CASSSSGGLQETQYF
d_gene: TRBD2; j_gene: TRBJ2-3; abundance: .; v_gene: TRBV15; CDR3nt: TGTGCCACCAGCCTCCGGGGGGGAAGCACAGATACGCAGTATTTT; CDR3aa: CATSLRGGSTDTQYF
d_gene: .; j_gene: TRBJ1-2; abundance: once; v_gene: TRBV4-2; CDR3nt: TGTGCCAGCAGCCGCCCGGGGGACTATGGCTACACCTTC; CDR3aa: CASSRPGDYGYTF
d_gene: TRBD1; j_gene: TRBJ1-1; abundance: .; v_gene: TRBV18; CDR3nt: TGTGCCAGCTCACCCGGGACAGGGAGGTTGAACACTGAAGCTTTCTTT; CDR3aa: CASSPGTGRLNTEAFF
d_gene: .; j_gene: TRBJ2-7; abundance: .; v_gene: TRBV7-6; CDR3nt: TGTGCCAGCAGCTTAGGCAGGACTTATTATTACGAGCAGTACTTC; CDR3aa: CASSLGRTYYYEQYF
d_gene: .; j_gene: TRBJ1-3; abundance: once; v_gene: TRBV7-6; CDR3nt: TGTGCCAGCAGCTTAGCGCCCCTGAGCTCTGGAAACACCATATATTTT; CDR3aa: CASSLAPLSSGNTIYF
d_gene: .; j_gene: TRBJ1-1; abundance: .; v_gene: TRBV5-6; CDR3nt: TGTGCCAGCAGCTTGGAGGCAGGGAGAGCGGGGAACACTGAAGCTTTCTTT; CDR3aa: CASSLEAGRAGNTEAFF
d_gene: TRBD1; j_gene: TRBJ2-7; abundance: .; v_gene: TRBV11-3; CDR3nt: TGTGCCAGCAGCTTGGGACAGGGTCCCTACGAGCAGTACTTC; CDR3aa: CASSLGQGPYEQYF
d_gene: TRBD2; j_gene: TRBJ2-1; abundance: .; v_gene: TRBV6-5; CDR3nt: TGTGCCAGCAGTTCGGGACTAGCGAATTCCCACAATGAGCAGTTCTTC; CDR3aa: CASSSGLANSHNEQFF
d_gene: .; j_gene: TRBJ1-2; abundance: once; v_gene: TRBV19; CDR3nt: TGTGCCAGTAGGTTCCGGACAGACGTTGGCTATGGCTACACCTTC; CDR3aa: CASRFRTDVGYGYTF
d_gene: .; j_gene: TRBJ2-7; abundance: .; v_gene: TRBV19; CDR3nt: TGTGCCAGTAGTCCAACTAGTAGCTCCTACGAGCAGTACTTC; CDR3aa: CASSPTSSSYEQYF
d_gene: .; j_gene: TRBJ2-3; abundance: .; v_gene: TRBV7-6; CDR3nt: TGTGCCAGCAGCTTAGGAGAGTCAGATACGCAGTATTTT; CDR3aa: CASSLGESDTQYF
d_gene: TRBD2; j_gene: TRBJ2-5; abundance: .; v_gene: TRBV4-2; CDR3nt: TGTGCCAGCAGCCAGAATTTAGATGGACTAGCGGTCAGGGAGACCCAGTACTTC; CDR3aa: CASSQNLDGLAVRETQYF
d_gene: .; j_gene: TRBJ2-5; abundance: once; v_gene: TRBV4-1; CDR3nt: TGCGCCAGCAGCCAAGCCCTTACGGGGAGGCAAGAGACCCAGTACTTC; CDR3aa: CASSQALTGRQETQYF
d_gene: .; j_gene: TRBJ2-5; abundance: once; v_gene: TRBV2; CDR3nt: TGTGCCAGCAGTCTCGGGACTGCTCAAGAGACCCAGTACTTC; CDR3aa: CASSLGTAQETQYF
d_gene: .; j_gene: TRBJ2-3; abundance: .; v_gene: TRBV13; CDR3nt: TGTGCCAGCAGCTTCGGACTCGCGAGCACAGATACGCAGTATTTT; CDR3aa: CASSFGLASTDTQYF
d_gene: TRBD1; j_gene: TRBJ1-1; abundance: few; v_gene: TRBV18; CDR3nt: TGTGCCAGCTCACCACCGGGGACAGGGAATATGAACACTGAAGCTTTCTTT; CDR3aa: CASSPPGTGNMNTEAFF
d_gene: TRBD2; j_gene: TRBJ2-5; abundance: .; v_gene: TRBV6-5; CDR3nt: TGTGCCAGCAGCGGGGAAGGACTAGTTGGAACCCAGTACTTC; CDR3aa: CASSGEGLVGTQYF
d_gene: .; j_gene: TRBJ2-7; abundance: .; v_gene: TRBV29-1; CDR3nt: TGCAGCGTCGGAGGGGGCACCCTTTACGAGCAGTACTTC; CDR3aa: CSVGGGTLYEQYF
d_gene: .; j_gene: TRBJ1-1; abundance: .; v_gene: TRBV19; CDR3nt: TGTGCCAGTAGTTGGGGGCGGACTGAAGCTTTCTTT; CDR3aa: CASSWGRTEAFF
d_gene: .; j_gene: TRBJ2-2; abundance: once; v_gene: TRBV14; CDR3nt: TGTGCCAGCAGCCTCTCGAACACCGGGGAGCTGTTTTTT; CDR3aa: CASSLSNTGELFF
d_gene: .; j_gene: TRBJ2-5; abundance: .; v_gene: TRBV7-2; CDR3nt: TGTGCCAGCACCTACAGGCGTCCAGAGACCCAGTACTTC; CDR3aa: CASTYRRPETQYF
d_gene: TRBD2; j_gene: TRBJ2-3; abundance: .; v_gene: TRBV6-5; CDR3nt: TGTGCCAGCAGTTCCCAGACTAGCGGGGGCGCAGATACGCAGTATTTT; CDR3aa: CASSSQTSGGADTQYF
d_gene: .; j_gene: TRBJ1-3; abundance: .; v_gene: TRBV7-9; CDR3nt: TGTGCCAGCAGCTCAAACGTGGGCCCCATATATTTT; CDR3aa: CASSSNVGPIYF
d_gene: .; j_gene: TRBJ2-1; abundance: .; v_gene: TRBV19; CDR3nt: TGTGCCAGTAGTACGGGAAACCCCTACAATGAGCAGTTCTTC; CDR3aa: CASSTGNPYNEQFF
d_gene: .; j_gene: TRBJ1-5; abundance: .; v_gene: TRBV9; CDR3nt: TGTGCCAGCAGCCCAACAGGGTATGGGCAGCCCCAGCATTTT; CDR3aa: CASSPTGYGQPQHF
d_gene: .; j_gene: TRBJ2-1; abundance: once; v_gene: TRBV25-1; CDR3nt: TGTGCCAGCAGCTTGAGGAGAGGGAATCCCTACAATGAGCAGTTCTTC; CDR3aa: CASSLRRGNPYNEQFF
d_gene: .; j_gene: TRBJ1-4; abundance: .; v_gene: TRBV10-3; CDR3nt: TGTGCCATCAGTGCAGGGTCTAATGAAAAACTGTTTTTT; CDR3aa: CAISAGSNEKLFF
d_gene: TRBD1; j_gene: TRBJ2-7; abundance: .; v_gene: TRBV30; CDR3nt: TGTGCCTGGAGTGTACTCGGACAGGCGCATCCCTTGGAGCAGTACTTC; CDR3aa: CAWSVLGQAHPLEQYF
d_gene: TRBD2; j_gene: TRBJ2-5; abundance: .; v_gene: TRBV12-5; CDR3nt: TGTGCTAGTGCCCCCGGGGGGCAAGAGACCCAGTACTTC; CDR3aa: CASAPGGQETQYF